The 32 T cell receptor beta chains in this list originate from one sample, sequenced in a study of cytomegalovirus exposure and HLA in healthy donors. 13 Jbeta primers and 60 Vbeta primers were used for the PCR. The repertoire was sequenced with immunoSEQ multiplex PCR; TCRdb's copy has only in-frame clones and lacks some. The profile shows approximately 150,000 clones, roughly 80% of them singletons. Sequencing was carried out using PBMCs. These receptors all stem from a woman aged 25 to 39 in good health and CMV-seronegative.

The rearrangement links TRBV5-1 to TRBJ2-2; 7 bases are a match to TRBD1. The J segment lost 3 bases and the V segment lost 3 bases, leaving 2 bases of the junction unmatched. The CDR3 is made up of 14 amino acids. CDR1 and CDR2 from the germline V gene are SGHRS and YFSETQ. The CDR3 nucleotides are TGCGCCAGCAGCTCGGGACAGTACACCGGGGAGCTGTTTTTT. Residues: CASSSGQYTGELFF.

V and J are TRBV5-1 and TRBJ2-2, with 7 bases identical to TRBD2. CDR3 length: 16 amino acids. The germline gives CDR1 SGHRS, CDR2 YFSETQ. V was pared by 0 bases and J by 5 bases, with 7 bases of the junction left unmatched. CDR3 residues: CASSLDPGGGTGELFF. CDR3 nucleotides: TGCGCCAGCAGCTTGGACCCGGGAGGAGGAACCGGGGAGCTGTTTTTT.

The chain combines TRBV5-4 with TRBJ2-4; TRBD2 matches at 16 bases. From germline, CDR1 is SGHNT and CDR2 YYREEE (reference sequence). The CDR3 runs 20 residues. V lost 4 bases to trimming and J lost 2 bases; unmatched junction nucleotides: 12. The CDR3 loop reads CASSAGPGLAGGGTKNIQYF. Written as DNA, the CDR3 is TGTGCCAGCAGCGCCGGCCCGGGACTAGCGGGAGGGGGAACCAAAAACATTCAGTACTTC. The full variable domain, its missing parts supplied by reference TRBV5-4 and TRBJ2-4, is ETGVTQSPTHLIKTRGQQVTLRCSSQSGHNTVSWYQQALGQGPQFIFQYYREEENGRGNFPPRFSGLQFPNYSSELNVNALELDDSALYLCASSAGPGLAGGGTKNIQYFGAGTRLSVL.

This clone was observed a few times. The rearrangement joins TRBV5-1 to TRBJ1-1; D possibly corresponds to TRBD1 (5 bases). There are 15 residues in the CDR3. Trimming stripped 0 bases from V and 5 bases from J, with 14 bases between. CDR1 and CDR2 from the germline V gene are SGHRS and YFSETQ. CDR3 in DNA: TGCGCCAGCAGCTTGGGGGGGATGGGAGGTACTGAAGCTTTCTTT. This translates into CASSLGGMGGTEAFF. Filled out from reference TRBV5-1 and TRBJ1-1, the complete variable domain reads KAGVTQTPRYLIKTRGQQVTLSCSPISGHRSVSWYQQTPGQGLQFLFEYFSETQRNKGNFPGRFSGRQFSNSRSEMNVSTLELGDSALYLCASSLGGMGGTEAFFGQGTRLTVV.

This rearrangement joins TRBV27 to TRBJ2-7; 7 bases fit TRBD2. The CDR3 contains 13 residues. V was clipped by 7 bases and J by 1 base; unmatched bases: 4. Looked up from germline, CDR1 is MNHEY and CDR2 is SMNVEV (reference sequence). The chain's CDR3 is CASTGGESYEQYF. CDR3 DNA: TGTGCCAGCACGGGGGGAGAGTCCTACGAGCAGTACTTC.

V usage is TRBV29-1 and J usage is TRBJ2-7, with D maybe TRBD2 (6 bases). The V gene's germline CDR1 is SQVTM and CDR2 ANQGSEA. This CDR3 comprises 12 residues. With 1 base removed from V and 5 bases from J, the gap between germline ends came to 9 bases. CDR3 nucleotides: TGCAGCGTTGAAGGTGGAGGGGACGAGCAGTACTTC. Translation gives CSVEGGGDEQYF.

The V call is TRBV11-2, the J call TRBJ2-3; 10 bases align to TRBD2. The CDR3 is 16 amino acids. Germline V lookup: CDR1 SGHAT, CDR2 FQNNGV. J gave up 2 bases and V 0 bases, and 2 bases lay outside the gene matches. This CDR3 reads CASSLELAGNTDTQYF. In DNA form, the CDR3 reads TGTGCCAGCAGCTTAGAACTAGCGGGGAACACAGATACGCAGTATTTT. Looking up the rest from reference TRBV11-2 and TRBJ2-3 gives the full variable domain: EAGVAQSPRYKIIEKRQSVAFWCNPISGHATLYWYQQILGQGPKLLIQFQNNGVVDDSQLPKDRFSAERLKGVDSTLKIQPAKLEDSAVYLCASSLELAGNTDTQYFGPGTRLTVL.

V gene TRBV28 combines with J gene TRBJ2-3, with TRBD1 matching over 10 bases. Germline CDR1 and CDR2: MDHEN and SYDVKM. V lost 5 bases and J lost 9; bases outside the gene matches: 11. The CDR3 is made up of 15 amino acids. The CDR3 bases are TGTGCCAGCAGTCCGAGGACAGGGGGGTCGCAAACGCAGTATTTT. Its protein is CASSPRTGGSQTQYF.

The chain recombines TRBV30 with TRBJ1-2, with 9 bases identical to TRBD1. Trimming at V came to 2 bases and at J to 4 bases, leaving 11 bases not matched to a gene. This CDR3 has 16 amino acids. Germline CDR1 is GTSNPN and CDR2 is SVGIG (reference sequence). The CDR3 sequence is CAWSNWDREAIYGYTF. The CDR3 DNA reads TGTGCCTGGAGTAATTGGGACAGGGAGGCGATCTATGGCTACACCTTC.

The chain is built from TRBV7-6 and TRBJ2-3; weak D call: TRBD1 (5 bases). With 1 base removed from V and 3 bases from J, the gap between germline ends came to 8 bases. Germline V gene sequence: CDR1 SGHVS, CDR2 FNYEAQ. There are 14 residues in the CDR3. CDR3 nucleotides: TGTGCCAGCAGCTTAGAGGGGCATACAGATACGCAGTATTTT. Encoded protein: CASSLEGHTDTQYF. Full variable domain (outside the CDR3, taken from reference TRBV7-6 and TRBJ2-3): GAGVSQSPRYKVTKRGQDVALRCDPISGHVSLYWYRQALGQGPEFLTYFNYEAQQDKSGLPNDRFSAERPEGSISTLTIQRTEQRDSAMYRCASSLEGHTDTQYFGPGTRLTVL.

This clone was detected only a few times. J is TRBJ2-1 and V is TRBV19, with D possibly TRBD1 on 6 matching bases. CDR3 size: 13 residues. Trimming shortened V by 5 bases and J by 10 bases, and 15 bases separated the two germline ends. CDR1 and CDR2 from the germline V gene are LNHDA and SQIVND (reference sequence). The CDR3 loop is CASSFWDKPEQFF. The CDR3 bases are TGTGCCAGTAGTTTTTGGGACAAACCCGAGCAGTTCTTC.

This clone was detected once. This rearrangement joins TRBV7-3 to TRBJ1-6; 7 nucleotides align to TRBD1. Per the germline V gene, CDR1 is SGHTA and CDR2 is FQGTGA. Germline trimming cut 6 bases from V and 7 bases from J; bases unmatched to any gene: 3. This CDR3 has 13 residues. The CDR3 DNA reads TGTGCCAGCAGTCCGACAGGGAATTCACCCCTCCACTTT. Translation gives CASSPTGNSPLHF.

The DNA for the CDR3 is TGTGCCAGCAGTGAATTGGGGCAAAACACCGGGGAGCTGTTTTTT. Its protein product is CASSELGQNTGELFF. The chain combines TRBV25-1 with TRBJ2-2; maybe TRBD1 (5 bases). Between the trimmed V and J ends, which lost 1 base and 2 bases, there was a span of 8 bases. From germline, CDR1 is MGHDK and CDR2 SYGVNS. The length of the CDR3 is 15 residues.

The chain has TRBV18 and TRBJ1-2; 8 nucleotides match TRBD1. The CDR3 loop spans 15 amino acids. V dropped 3 bases and J dropped 5; count of bases not matched to a gene: 8. Germline lookup yields CDR1 KGHSH and CDR2 LQKENI. CDR3: CASSPTQTGVYGYTF. CDR3 in DNA: TGTGCCAGCTCACCTACTCAGACAGGGGTTTATGGCTACACCTTC.

The chain links TRBV28 to TRBJ2-2; 9 positions agree with TRBD2. CDR1 and CDR2 from the germline V gene are MDHEN and SYDVKM. The trim removed 2 bases at V and 1 base at J, leaving 17 bases unmatched. This CDR3 comprises 21 residues. The CDR3 sequence: CASSLPLLGLAGKLNTGELFF. The CDR3 bases are TGTGCCAGCAGTTTACCCCTCCTGGGACTAGCAGGGAAGCTGAACACCGGGGAGCTGTTTTTT.

The chain employs TRBV19 and TRBJ1-1; 9 bases are a match to TRBD1. CDR3 length: 14 residues. Germline CDR1 and CDR2: LNHDA and SQIVND (reference sequence). Trimming took 2 bases from V and 6 from J; bases not matched to a gene: 4. CDR3 region: CASSIRDRASEAFF. Here the CDR3 DNA reads TGTGCCAGTAGTATACGGGACAGGGCATCTGAAGCTTTCTTT.

This chain joins TRBV12-5 and TRBJ2-1; 12 positions agree with TRBD2. In germline, CDR1 is LGHNT, CDR2 FRNRAP. V trimming: 3 bases; J trimming: 7 bases; junction bases outside the gene matches: 4. CDR3 length: 15 amino acids. This CDR3 reads CASGFGLAGGNEQFF. The CDR3 coding sequence is TGTGCTAGTGGTTTTGGCCTAGCGGGGGGGAATGAGCAGTTCTTC. Based on the CDR3 plus reference TRBV12-5 and TRBJ2-1, the full variable domain is DARVTQTPRHKVTEMGQEVTMRCQPILGHNTVFWYRQTMMQGLELLAYFRNRAPLDDSGMPKDRFSAEMPDATLATLKIQPSEPRDSAVYFCASGFGLAGGNEQFFGPGTRLTVL.

V usage is TRBV20-1 and J usage is TRBJ2-1; D possibly corresponds to TRBD2 (6 bases). The CDR3 loop spans 11 amino acids. Trimming cost V 6 bases and J 7 bases, with 10 bases left between them. Per the germline V gene, CDR1 is DFQATT and CDR2 is SNEGSKA (reference sequence). CDR3 DNA: TGCAGTGCCCTGACTAGAAATGAGCAGTTCTTC. Translation gives CSALTRNEQFF.

V usage is TRBV18 and J usage is TRBJ2-1; D is unclear. There are 18 residues in the CDR3. Germline CDR1 KGHSH, CDR2 LQKENI. V dropped 1 base and J dropped 0 bases, with 16 bases sitting between them. CDR3 sequence: CASSPRTPIGPSYNEQFF. CDR3 DNA sequence: TGTGCCAGCTCACCACGAACTCCTATCGGTCCCTCCTACAATGAGCAGTTCTTC.

V gene TRBV18 combines with J gene TRBJ2-3, with a weak D call TRBD2 (5 bases). The CDR3 totals 13 residues. The germline V and J ends were trimmed by 4 bases and 4 bases, with 9 bases remaining between them. Germline V lookup: CDR1 KGHSH, CDR2 LQKENI. The CDR3 spells CASSLREPDTQYF. CDR3 nucleotide sequence: TGTGCCAGCTCACTCCGGGAACCAGATACGCAGTATTTT.

The rearrangement joins TRBV5-6 to TRBJ2-1; no clear D. Per germline, CDR1 SGHDT and CDR2 YYEEEE. V lost 0 bases to trimming and J lost 6 bases, with 7 bases between them. The CDR3 totals 13 residues. CDR3 sequence: CASSLDRVNEQFF. Written as DNA, the CDR3 is TGTGCCAGCAGCTTGGATAGAGTCAATGAGCAGTTCTTC.

This clone was recorded a few times. V usage is TRBV7-3 and J usage is TRBJ2-2; no clear D. Germline CDR1 reads SGHTA; CDR2 reads FQGTGA. There are 13 residues in the CDR3. V was cut by 3 bases and J by 2 bases, with 4 bases left in between. CDR3 coding DNA: TGTGCCAGCAGCTTCGTAAACACCGGGGAGCTGTTTTTT. Protein sequence: CASSFVNTGELFF. The variable domain in full, completed from reference TRBV7-3 and TRBJ2-2, reads GAGVSQTPSNKVTEKGKYVELRCDPISGHTALYWYRQSLGQGPEFLIYFQGTGAADDSGLPNDRFFAVRPEGSVSTLKIQRTERGDSAVYLCASSFVNTGELFFGEGSRLTVL.

The chain carries TRBV7-9 and TRBJ2-2, with 9 bases that match TRBD2. This CDR3 is 14 amino acids long. In germline, CDR1 is SEHNR, CDR2 FQNEAQ (reference sequence). Trimming took 8 bases from V and 2 from J; bases not matched to a gene: 3. CDR3 DNA: TGTGCCAGCCGCGGGAGGGCCAACACCGGGGAGCTGTTTTTT. Translating it yields CASRGRANTGELFF.

Note on this clone: Sequence at one end of the junction differs from germline and may be a read error. This chain links TRBV19 with TRBJ1-1; the D is unclear. Germline V CDR1 and CDR2: LNHDA, SQIVND (reference sequence). CDR3 length equals 14 residues. CDR3 in amino acids: CASSLDTRTSEAFF. CDR3 coding DNA: TGTGCCAGTAGTTTAGACACTCGCACCTCTGAAGCTTTCTTT.

The J gene is TRBJ2-5, the V gene TRBV6-5; 14 bases agree with TRBD2. The CDR3 extends over 15 amino acids. V lost 7 bases and J lost 4; bases outside the gene matches: 5. The V gene's germline CDR1 is MNHEY and CDR2 SVGAGI. The CDR3 DNA is TGTGCCAGCATCAGACTAGCGGGAGGGCGAGAGACCCAGTACTTC. Translation gives CASIRLAGGRETQYF.

The rearrangement uses TRBV7-3 and TRBJ2-3; D is uncertain. CDR1 and CDR2 (germline): SGHTA, FQGTGA. Trimming removed 5 bases from V and 1 base from J, with 13 bases in between. This CDR3 has 15 amino acids. The CDR3 sequence is CASSRQFGGTDTQYF. CDR3 bases: TGTGCCAGCAGCAGACAATTTGGCGGCACAGATACGCAGTATTTT.

The chain carries TRBV21-1 and TRBJ1-1. TRBV21-1 is labeled a pseudogene. The CDR3 extends over 14 amino acids. CDR3 loop: CASGLRGAATEAFF. CDR3 in DNA: TGTGCCAGCGGGTTGCGGGGGGCAGCCACTGAAGCTTTCTTT.

The chain is built from TRBV6-4 and TRBJ1-1, with D maybe TRBD1 (5 bases). Germline assignment: CDR1 MRHNA and CDR2 SNTAGT. The CDR3 has 15 amino acids. V gave up 7 bases and J gave up 2 bases, with 17 bases separating them. The CDR3 DNA reads as TGTGCCAGCAAACGAGAAGACAGCTTAAACACTGAAGCTTTCTTT. Translated, it gives CASKREDSLNTEAFF.

CDR3 sequence reads: CASGRTGTPVTEAFF. The CDR3, as DNA: TGCGCCAGCGGCCGGACAGGTACCCCGGTAACTGAAGCTTTCTTT. The chain couples TRBV5-1 to TRBJ1-1; TRBD1 matches 7 bases. The CDR3 extends over 15 amino acids. CDR1 and CDR2 (germline): SGHRS, YFSETQ. V lost 7 bases and J lost 5; bases outside the gene matches: 14.

The rearrangement uses TRBV5-4 and TRBJ2-5, with D uncertain. V was shortened by 4 bases and J by 5 bases, with 6 bases between the two germline ends. Germline CDR1 is SGHNT and CDR2 is YYREEE (reference sequence). CDR3 size: 11 residues. DNA for the CDR3: TGTGCCAGCAGCCATTCCGAGACCCAGTACTTC. This encodes CASSHSETQYF.

This chain links TRBV18 with TRBJ2-7; TRBD2 matches 14 bases. This CDR3 spans 15 amino acids. The germline gives CDR1 KGHSH, CDR2 LQKENI. V dropped 3 bases and J dropped 4; count of bases not matched to a gene: 2. Here the CDR3 reads CASSPGTSGSYEQYF. DNA of the CDR3: TGTGCCAGCTCACCGGGGACTAGCGGGAGTTACGAGCAGTACTTC.

The chain employs TRBV2 and TRBJ1-1; D not resolved. CDR1 and CDR2 from the germline V gene are SNHLY and FYNNEI. The germline V and J ends were trimmed by 1 base and 3 bases, with 6 bases remaining between them. There are 13 residues in the CDR3. For the CDR3, the DNA is TGTGCCAGCAGTGAAGAAGCGGACACTGAAGCTTTCTTT. Amino acids: CASSEEADTEAFF.